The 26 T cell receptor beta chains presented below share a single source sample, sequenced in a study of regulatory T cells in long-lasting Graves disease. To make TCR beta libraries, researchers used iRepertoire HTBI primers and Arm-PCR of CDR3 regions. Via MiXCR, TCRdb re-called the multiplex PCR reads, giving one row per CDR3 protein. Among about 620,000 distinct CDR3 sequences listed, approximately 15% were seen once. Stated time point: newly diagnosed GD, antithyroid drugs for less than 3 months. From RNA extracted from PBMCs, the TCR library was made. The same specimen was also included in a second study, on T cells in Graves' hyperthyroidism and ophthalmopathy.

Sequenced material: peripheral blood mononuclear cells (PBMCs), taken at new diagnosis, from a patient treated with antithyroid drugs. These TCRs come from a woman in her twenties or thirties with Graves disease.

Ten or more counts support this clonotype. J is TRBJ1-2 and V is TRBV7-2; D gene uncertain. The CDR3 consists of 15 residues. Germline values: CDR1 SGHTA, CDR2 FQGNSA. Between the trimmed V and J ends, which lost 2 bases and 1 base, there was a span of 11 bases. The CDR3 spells CASSLSAGINYGYTF. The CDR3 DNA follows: TGTGCCAGCAGCTTATCGGCAGGAATTAACTATGGCTACACCTTC.

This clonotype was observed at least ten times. CDR3 coding DNA: TGTGCCAGCAGTCGGGGACAGACTTATGGCTACACCTTC. It is translated as CASSRGQTYGYTF. J is TRBJ1-2 and V is TRBV6-1; TRBD1 aligns across 7 bases. Germline CDR1 is MNHNS and CDR2 is SASEGT. The CDR3 spans 13 residues. After removal of 5 bases from V and 5 bases from J, the junction contained 5 bases not matched to a gene.

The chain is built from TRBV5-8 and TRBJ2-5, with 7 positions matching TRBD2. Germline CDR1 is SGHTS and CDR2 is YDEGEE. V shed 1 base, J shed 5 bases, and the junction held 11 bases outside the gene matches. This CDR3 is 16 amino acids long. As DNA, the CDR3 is TGTGCCAGCAGCTTGAGGCAACCGGGGGGTCTTGAGACCCAGTACTTC. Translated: CASSLRQPGGLETQYF.

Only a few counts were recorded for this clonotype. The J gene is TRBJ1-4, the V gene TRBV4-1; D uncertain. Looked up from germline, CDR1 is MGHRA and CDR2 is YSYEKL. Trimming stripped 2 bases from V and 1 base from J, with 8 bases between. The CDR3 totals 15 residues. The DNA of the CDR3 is TGCGCCAGCAGCCAACGGGAGGTAACTAATGAAAAACTGTTTTTT. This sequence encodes CASSQREVTNEKLFF.

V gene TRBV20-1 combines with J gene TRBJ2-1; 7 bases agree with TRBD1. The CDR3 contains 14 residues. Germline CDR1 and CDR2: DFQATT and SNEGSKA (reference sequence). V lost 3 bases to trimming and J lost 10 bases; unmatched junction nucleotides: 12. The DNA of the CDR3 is TGCAGTGCTAGTCGGGGACAGTTGAGGGAGGAGCAGTTCTTC. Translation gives CSASRGQLREEQFF.

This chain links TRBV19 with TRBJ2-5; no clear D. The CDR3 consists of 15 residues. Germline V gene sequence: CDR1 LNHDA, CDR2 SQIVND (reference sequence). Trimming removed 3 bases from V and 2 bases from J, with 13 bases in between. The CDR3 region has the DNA TGTGCCAGTAGTATTGCTGTGATGGCGCAAGAGACCCAGTACTTC. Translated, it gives CASSIAVMAQETQYF. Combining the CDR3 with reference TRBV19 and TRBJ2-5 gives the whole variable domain DGGITQSPKYLFRKEGQNVTLSCEQNLNHDAMYWYRQDPGQGLRLIYYSQIVNDFQKGDIAEGYSVSREKKESFPLTVTSAQKNPTAFYLCASSIAVMAQETQYFGPGTRLLVL.

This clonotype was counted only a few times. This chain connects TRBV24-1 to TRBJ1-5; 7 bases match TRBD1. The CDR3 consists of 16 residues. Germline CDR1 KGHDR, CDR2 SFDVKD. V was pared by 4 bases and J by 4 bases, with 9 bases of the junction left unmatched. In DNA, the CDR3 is TGTGCCACCAGTGACGACAAAGGACAGGTAAATCAGCCCCAGCATTTT. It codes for CATSDDKGQVNQPQHF.

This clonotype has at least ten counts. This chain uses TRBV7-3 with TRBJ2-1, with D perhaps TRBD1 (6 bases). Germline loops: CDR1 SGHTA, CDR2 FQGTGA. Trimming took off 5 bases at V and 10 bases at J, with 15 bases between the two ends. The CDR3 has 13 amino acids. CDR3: CASSAEGVGEQFF. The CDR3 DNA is TGTGCCAGCAGCGCCGAGGGGGTTGGGGAGCAGTTCTTC.

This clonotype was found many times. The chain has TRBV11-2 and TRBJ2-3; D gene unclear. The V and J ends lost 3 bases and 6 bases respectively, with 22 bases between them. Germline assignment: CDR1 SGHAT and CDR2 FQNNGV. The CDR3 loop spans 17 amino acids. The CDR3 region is CASSFIFSASGLDTQYF. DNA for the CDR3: TGTGCCAGCAGCTTTATTTTTAGTGCGTCCGGGTTGGATACGCAGTATTTT.

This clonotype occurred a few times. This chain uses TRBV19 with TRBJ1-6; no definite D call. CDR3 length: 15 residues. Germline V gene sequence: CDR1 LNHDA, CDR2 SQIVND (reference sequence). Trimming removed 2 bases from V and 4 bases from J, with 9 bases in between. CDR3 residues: CASSISLAYNSPLHF. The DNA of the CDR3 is TGTGCCAGTAGTATATCATTGGCTTATAATTCACCCCTCCACTTT.

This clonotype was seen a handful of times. The chain's CDR3 is CASSLSRGDYGYTF. CDR3 coding DNA: TGTGCCAGCAGTTTATCGCGGGGAGACTATGGCTACACCTTC. The rearrangement links TRBV27 to TRBJ1-2, with D uncertain. CDR1 is MNHEY, CDR2 SMNVEV, per germline (reference sequence). The CDR3 has 14 residues. The V and J ends lost 0 bases and 3 bases respectively, with 8 bases between them.

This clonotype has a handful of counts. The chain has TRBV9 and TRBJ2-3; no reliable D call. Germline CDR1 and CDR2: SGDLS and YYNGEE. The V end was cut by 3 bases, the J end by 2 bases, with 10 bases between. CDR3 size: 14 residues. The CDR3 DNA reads TGTGCCAGCAGCGAAAGAACTGACACAGATACGCAGTATTTT. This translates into CASSERTDTDTQYF.

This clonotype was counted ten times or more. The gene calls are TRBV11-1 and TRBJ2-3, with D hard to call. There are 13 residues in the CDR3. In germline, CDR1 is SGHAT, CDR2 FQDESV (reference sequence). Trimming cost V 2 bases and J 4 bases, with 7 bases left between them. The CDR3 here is CASSLYPPDTQYF. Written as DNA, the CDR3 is TGTGCCAGCAGCTTATACCCGCCAGATACGCAGTATTTT.

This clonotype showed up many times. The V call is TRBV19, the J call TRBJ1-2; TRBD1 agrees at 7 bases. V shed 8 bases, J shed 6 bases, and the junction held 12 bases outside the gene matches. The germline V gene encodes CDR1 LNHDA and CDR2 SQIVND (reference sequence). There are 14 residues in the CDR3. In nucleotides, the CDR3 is TGTGCCAGTGCCCCAAGGGACAGACTCAATGGCTACACCTTC. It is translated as CASAPRDRLNGYTF.

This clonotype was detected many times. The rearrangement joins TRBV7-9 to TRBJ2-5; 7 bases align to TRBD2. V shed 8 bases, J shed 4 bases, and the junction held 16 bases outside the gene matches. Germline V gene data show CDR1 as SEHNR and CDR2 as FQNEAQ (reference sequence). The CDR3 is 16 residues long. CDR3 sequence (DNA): TGTGCCAGCGGGTCCGTCATGAGCGGGGCGAGAGAGACCCAGTACTTC. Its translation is CASGSVMSGARETQYF. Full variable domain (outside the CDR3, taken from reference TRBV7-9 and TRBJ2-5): DTGVSQNPRHKITKRGQNVTFRCDPISEHNRLYWYRQTLGQGPEFLTYFQNEAQLEKSRLLSDRFSAERPKGSFSTLEIQRTEQGDSAMYLCASGSVMSGARETQYFGPGTRLLVL.

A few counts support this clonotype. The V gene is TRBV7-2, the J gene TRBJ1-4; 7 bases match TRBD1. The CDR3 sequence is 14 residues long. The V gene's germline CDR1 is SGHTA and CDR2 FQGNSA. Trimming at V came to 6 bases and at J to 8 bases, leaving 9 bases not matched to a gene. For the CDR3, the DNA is TGTGCCAGCAGAGATGACAGGGATGGAGAAAAACTGTTTTTT. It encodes CASRDDRDGEKLFF.

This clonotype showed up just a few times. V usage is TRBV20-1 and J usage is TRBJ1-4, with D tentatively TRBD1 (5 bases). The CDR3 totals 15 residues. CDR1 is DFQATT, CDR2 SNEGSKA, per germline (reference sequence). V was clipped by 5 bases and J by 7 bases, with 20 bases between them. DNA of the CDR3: TGCAGTGCTTTGGGGGACCCCCAATCGGGTGAAAAACTGTTTTTT. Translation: CSALGDPQSGEKLFF.

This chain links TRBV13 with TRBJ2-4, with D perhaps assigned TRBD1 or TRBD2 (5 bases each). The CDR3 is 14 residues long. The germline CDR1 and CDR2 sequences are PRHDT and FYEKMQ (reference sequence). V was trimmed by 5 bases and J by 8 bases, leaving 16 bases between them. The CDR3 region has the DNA TGTGCCAGCAGCGGGAGAGGTGGGGGAGACATTCAGTACTTC. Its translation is CASSGRGGGDIQYF.

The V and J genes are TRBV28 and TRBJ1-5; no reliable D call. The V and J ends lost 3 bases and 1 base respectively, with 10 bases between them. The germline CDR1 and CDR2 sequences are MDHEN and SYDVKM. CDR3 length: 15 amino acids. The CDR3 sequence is CASSLTSSSNQPQHF. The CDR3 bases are TGTGCCAGCAGTTTGACCAGCTCCAGCAATCAGCCCCAGCATTTT.

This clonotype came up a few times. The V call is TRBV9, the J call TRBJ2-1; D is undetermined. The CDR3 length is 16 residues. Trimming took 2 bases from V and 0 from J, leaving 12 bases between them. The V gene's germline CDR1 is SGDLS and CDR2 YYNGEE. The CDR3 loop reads CASSVAATSSYNEQFF. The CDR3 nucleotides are TGTGCCAGCAGCGTCGCGGCCACGAGCTCCTACAATGAGCAGTTCTTC.

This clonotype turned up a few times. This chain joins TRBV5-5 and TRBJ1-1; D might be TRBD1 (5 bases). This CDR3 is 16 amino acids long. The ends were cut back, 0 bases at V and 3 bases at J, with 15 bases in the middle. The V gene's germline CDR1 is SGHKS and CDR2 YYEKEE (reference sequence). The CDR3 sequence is CASSLERVRGDTEAFF. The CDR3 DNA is TGTGCCAGCAGCTTGGAAAGGGTTCGGGGGGACACTGAAGCTTTCTTT.

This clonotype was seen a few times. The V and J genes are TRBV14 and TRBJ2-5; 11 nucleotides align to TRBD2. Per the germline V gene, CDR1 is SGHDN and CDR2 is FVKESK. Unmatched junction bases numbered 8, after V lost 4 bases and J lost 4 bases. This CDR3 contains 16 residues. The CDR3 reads CASSRQLAGAGETQYF. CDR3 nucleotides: TGTGCCAGCAGCCGCCAACTAGCGGGAGCTGGAGAGACCCAGTACTTC.

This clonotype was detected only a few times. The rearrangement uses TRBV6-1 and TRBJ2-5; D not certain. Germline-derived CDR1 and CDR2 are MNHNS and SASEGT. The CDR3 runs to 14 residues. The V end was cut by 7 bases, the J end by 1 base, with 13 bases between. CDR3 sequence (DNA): TGTGCCAGCATAGGCAGCTCGCCCCAAGAGACCCAGTACTTC. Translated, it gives CASIGSSPQETQYF.

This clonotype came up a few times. Here the CDR3 reads CSAPGTVWEQYF. CDR3 nucleotides: TGCAGTGCCCCTGGGACCGTCTGGGAGCAGTACTTC. This chain uses TRBV20-1 with TRBJ2-7; D assignment may be TRBD1 or TRBD2 (5 bases each). There are 12 residues in the CDR3. Germline lookup yields CDR1 DFQATT and CDR2 SNEGSKA (reference sequence). Deletions cut 6 bases from V and 7 bases from J, with 16 bases between.

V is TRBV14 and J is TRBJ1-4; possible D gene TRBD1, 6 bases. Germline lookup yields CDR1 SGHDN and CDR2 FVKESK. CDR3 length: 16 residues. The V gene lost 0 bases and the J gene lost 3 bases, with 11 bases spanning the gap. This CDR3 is CASSQDWGRANEKLFF. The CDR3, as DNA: TGTGCCAGCAGCCAAGACTGGGGGCGGGCTAATGAAAAACTGTTTTTT.

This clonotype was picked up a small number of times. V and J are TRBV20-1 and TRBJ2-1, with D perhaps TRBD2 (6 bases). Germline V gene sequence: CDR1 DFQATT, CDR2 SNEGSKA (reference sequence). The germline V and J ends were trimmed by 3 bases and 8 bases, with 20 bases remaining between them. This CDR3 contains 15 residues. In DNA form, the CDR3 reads TGCAGTGCTAGCTCGTCCGGGAGAGGGAAGGATGAGCAGTTCTTC. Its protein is CSASSSGRGKDEQFF.